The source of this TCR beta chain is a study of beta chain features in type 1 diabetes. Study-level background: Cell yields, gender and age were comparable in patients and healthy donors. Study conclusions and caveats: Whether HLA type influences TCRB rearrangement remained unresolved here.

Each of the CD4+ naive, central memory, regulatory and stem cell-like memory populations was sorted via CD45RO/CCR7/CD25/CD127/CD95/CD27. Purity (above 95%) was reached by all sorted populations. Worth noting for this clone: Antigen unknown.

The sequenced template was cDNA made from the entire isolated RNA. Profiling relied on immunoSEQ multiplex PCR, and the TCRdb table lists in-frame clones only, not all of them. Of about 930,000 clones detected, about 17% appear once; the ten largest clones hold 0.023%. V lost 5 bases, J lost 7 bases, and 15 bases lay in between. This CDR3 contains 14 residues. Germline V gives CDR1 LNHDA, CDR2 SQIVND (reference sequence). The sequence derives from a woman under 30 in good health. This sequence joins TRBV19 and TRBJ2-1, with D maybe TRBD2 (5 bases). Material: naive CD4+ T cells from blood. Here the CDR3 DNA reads TGTGCCAGTAGTTCCCCCGGGGAAGTTAATGAGCAGTTCTTC. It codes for CASSSPGEVNEQFF.